The rows below give T cell receptor beta chains drawn from one sample of a study of neoadjuvant anti-PD-1 for oral cavity cancer. The repertoire was sequenced with immunoSEQ multiplex PCR; TCRdb's copy has only in-frame clones and lacks some. This table holds some 15,000 clones, about 67% found once. This material consisted of PBMCs, taken before nivolumab (anti-PD-1) treatment. The receptor set was obtained from a person aged 35-79 years with oral cavity squamous cell carcinoma. CDR3s include the opening cysteine and the closing phenylalanine or tryptophan. The order of the fields is J gene, clone size, D gene, V gene, CDR3 protein, CDR3 DNA. D genes are given only for firm matches. Clone size, where shown, is once, few, many, or a class for clones that have expanded.

TRBJ2-3 . TRBD2 TRBV5-1 CASSLGTSGGGTDTQYF TGCGCCAGCAGCTTAGGGACTAGCGGGGGAGGCACAGATACGCAGTATTTT
TRBJ2-3 . TRBD2 TRBV6-4 CASSAGTSGTDTQYF TGTGCCAGCAGTGCCGGGACTAGCGGCACAGATACGCAGTATTTT
TRBJ2-7 . . TRBV10-1 CASSAFTEQYF TGCGCCAGCAGTGCCTTCACCGAGCAGTACTTC
TRBJ2-2 . . TRBV14 CASSRRDQNTGELFF TGTGCCAGCAGCCGCCGGGACCAGAACACCGGGGAGCTGTTTTTT
TRBJ1-4 . . TRBV19 CASSTLTGSSEEKLFF TGTGCCAGTAGTACCTTGACGGGTTCTAGCGAAGAAAAACTGTTTTTT
TRBJ2-1 . . TRBV10-3 CAISEGSTYNEQFF TGTGCCATCAGTGAGGGGTCCACTTACAATGAGCAGTTCTTC
TRBJ2-3 . . TRBV4-2 CASSPQGGRSTDTQYF TGTGCCAGCAGCCCCCAGGGGGGCCGGAGCACAGATACGCAGTATTTT
TRBJ1-5 few . TRBV4-1 CASSQAQGPQPQHF TGCGCCAGCAGCCAAGCCCAGGGACCTCAGCCCCAGCATTTT
TRBJ2-3 . . TRBV5-1 CASSMTGTDTQYF TGCGCCAGCAGCATGACAGGCACAGATACGCAGTATTTT
TRBJ1-6 few TRBD1 TRBV7-9 CASSFGQGNSPLHF TGTGCCAGCAGCTTCGGACAGGGGAATTCACCCCTCCACTTT
TRBJ2-5 . . TRBV25-1 CASSAPLAGRAETQYF TGTGCCAGCAGTGCCCCGCTGGCAGGCCGGGCGGAGACCCAGTACTTC